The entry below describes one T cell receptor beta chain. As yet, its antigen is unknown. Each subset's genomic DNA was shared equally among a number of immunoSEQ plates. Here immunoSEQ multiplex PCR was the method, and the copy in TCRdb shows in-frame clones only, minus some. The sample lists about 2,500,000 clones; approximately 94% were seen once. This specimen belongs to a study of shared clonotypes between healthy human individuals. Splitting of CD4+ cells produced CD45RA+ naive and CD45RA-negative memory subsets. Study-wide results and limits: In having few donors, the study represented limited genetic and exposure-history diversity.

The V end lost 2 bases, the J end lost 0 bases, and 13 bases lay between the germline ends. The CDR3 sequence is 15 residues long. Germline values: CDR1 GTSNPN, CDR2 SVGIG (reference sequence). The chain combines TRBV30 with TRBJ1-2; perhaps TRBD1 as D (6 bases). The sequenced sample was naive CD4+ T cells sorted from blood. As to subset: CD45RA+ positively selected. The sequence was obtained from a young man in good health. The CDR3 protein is CAWSPQGPTNYGYTF. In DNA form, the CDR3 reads TGTGCCTGGAGTCCACAGGGACCCACTAACTATGGCTACACCTTC.